This T cell receptor (beta chain) was documented in a study of T cells in Graves' hyperthyroidism and ophthalmopathy. Study findings and constraints: Ophthalmopathy was identified by the model a median around 5.9 months ahead of onset.

Regions amplified from RNA transcripts were the TCR beta CDR3 regions. The study used the HTBI primer set for a first-round RT-PCR of the TCR CDR3. MiXCR, run by TCRdb on the multiplex PCR reads, gives a single entry per CDR3 protein. This table holds about 720,000 distinct CDR3 sequences, roughly a sixth found once. The ends were cut back, 0 bases at V and 4 bases at J, with 19 bases in the middle. The germline V gene encodes CDR1 SGHRS and CDR2 YFSETQ. There are 17 residues in the CDR3. About this clonotype itself: Its antigen remains unidentified.

Sequenced sample: blood. The receptor comes from a woman in her 50s with Graves' hyperthyroidism that later progressed to Graves' ophthalmopathy. This chain joins TRBV5-1 and TRBJ1-2; D gene uncertain. The CDR3 protein is CASSLAVRETLLYGYTF. The CDR3 bases are TGCGCCAGCAGCTTGGCTGTGCGGGAAACCCTCCTCTATGGCTACACCTTC. Full variable domain (missing parts from reference TRBV5-1 and TRBJ1-2): KAGVTQTPRYLIKTRGQQVTLSCSPISGHRSVSWYQQTPGQGLQFLFEYFSETQRNKGNFPGRFSGRQFSNSRSEMNVSTLELGDSALYLCASSLAVRETLLYGYTFGSGTRLTVV.